Following are 26 T cell receptor beta chains from one sample sequenced in a study of T cell responses to AZD1222 COVID-19 vaccine. Profiling relied on immunoSEQ multiplex PCR, and the TCRdb table lists in-frame clones only, not all of them. The sample carries around 200,000 clones, over 80% recorded once. The specimen was peripheral blood, collected 28 days after the second dose of the MenACWY control vaccine. The receptors derive from an adult who received the MenACWY meningococcal vaccine as a control.

This clone was counted a single time. The gene calls are TRBV4-1 and TRBJ2-1; weak D call: TRBD2 (5 bases). Trimming took 0 bases from V and 0 from J, leaving 9 bases between them. The length of the CDR3 is 16 residues. Germline assignment: CDR1 MGHRA and CDR2 YSYEKL. This chain's CDR3 is CASSQERTHSYNEQFF. The DNA of the CDR3 is TGCGCCAGCAGCCAAGAGAGGACTCACTCCTACAATGAGCAGTTCTTC.

The V and J genes are TRBV5-6 and TRBJ2-2; TRBD1 agrees at 10 bases. CDR1 SGHDT and CDR2 YYEEEE come from the germline V gene. The V gene end was trimmed by 1 base and the J gene end by 8 bases; junction bases not matched to a gene: 5. This CDR3 is built from 15 residues. This CDR3 reads CASSLLGQGSGELFF. The CDR3 DNA reads as TGTGCCAGCAGCTTGTTGGGACAGGGGTCGGGGGAGCTGTTTTTT.

The chain uses TRBV7-9 and TRBJ2-1; the match to TRBD1 covers 9 bases. This CDR3 is built from 15 residues. Trimming removed 5 bases from V and 2 bases from J; junction bases left unmatched: 4. Germline CDR1 reads SEHNR; CDR2 reads FQNEAQ (reference sequence). CDR3 residues: CASSPDRGTYNEQFF. The CDR3 coding sequence is TGTGCCAGCAGCCCCGACAGGGGGACCTACAATGAGCAGTTCTTC.

The chain employs TRBV29-1 and TRBJ2-3; D not certain. Trimming shortened V by 8 bases and J by 1 base, and 10 bases separated the two germline ends. The CDR3 is made up of 12 amino acids. Germline V gene lookup returns CDR1 SQVTM and CDR2 ANQGSEA. The DNA for the CDR3 is TGCAGCCTAGAGATGGGCACAGATACGCAGTATTTT. Residues: CSLEMGTDTQYF.

V is TRBV7-2 and J is TRBJ1-6; no reliable D call. Trimming pared 5 bases from V and 6 bases from J, leaving 17 bases between. This CDR3 has 16 amino acids. Germline CDR1 reads SGHTA; CDR2 reads FQGNSA. The CDR3 loop reads CASSPTTPRANSPLHF. In DNA, the CDR3 is TGTGCCAGCAGCCCAACGACCCCTCGGGCTAATTCACCCCTCCACTTT.

The rearrangement links TRBV6-5 to TRBJ2-2; D gene ambiguous. Trimming shortened V by 6 bases and J by 4 bases, and 12 bases separated the two germline ends. The CDR3 covers 14 residues. CDR1 and CDR2 (germline): MNHEY, SVGAGI. CDR3 bases: TGTGCCAGCAGACCAGACACATCCACCGGGGAGCTGTTTTTT. This encodes CASRPDTSTGELFF.

The V call is TRBV9, the J call TRBJ2-7; D is ambiguous. The CDR3 consists of 13 residues. The V end was cut by 0 bases, the J end by 3 bases, with 7 bases between. Germline V gene data show CDR1 as SGDLS and CDR2 as YYNGEE. The CDR3 reads CASSVGPNYEQYF. CDR3 DNA sequence: TGTGCCAGCAGCGTAGGTCCTAACTACGAGCAGTACTTC. Looking up the rest from reference TRBV9 and TRBJ2-7 gives the full variable domain: DSGVTQTPKHLITATGQRVTLRCSPRSGDLSVYWYQQSLDQGLQFLIQYYNGEERAKGNILERFSAQQFPDLHSELNLSSLELGDSALYFCASSVGPNYEQYFGPGTRLTVT.

The chain combines TRBV5-1 with TRBJ1-1, with 7 bases lining up with TRBD1. Per germline, CDR1 SGHRS and CDR2 YFSETQ. Germline trimming cut 1 base from V and 1 base from J; bases unmatched to any gene: 4. The CDR3 has 15 residues. The CDR3 loop reads CASSLTGVRNTEAFF. CDR3 bases: TGCGCCAGCAGCTTGACAGGGGTGAGGAACACTGAAGCTTTCTTT. The full variable domain, rest sourced from reference TRBV5-1 and TRBJ1-1, is KAGVTQTPRYLIKTRGQQVTLSCSPISGHRSVSWYQQTPGQGLQFLFEYFSETQRNKGNFPGRFSGRQFSNSRSEMNVSTLELGDSALYLCASSLTGVRNTEAFFGQGTRLTVV.

This sequence joins TRBV20-1 and TRBJ1-1; no clear D gene. V gave up 6 bases and J gave up 11 bases, with 16 bases separating them. CDR3 size: 11 residues. Germline CDR1 and CDR2: DFQATT and SNEGSKA (reference sequence). CDR3 region: CSAHAPGGAFF. For the CDR3, the DNA is TGCAGTGCCCACGCCCCGGGAGGGGCTTTCTTT.

The sample holds one count of this clone. The rearrangement uses TRBV18 and TRBJ1-1, with a possible D match to TRBD1 (5 bases). Trimming stripped 6 bases from V and 2 bases from J, with 10 bases between. Looked up from germline, CDR1 is KGHSH and CDR2 is LQKENI. The CDR3 spans 13 residues. Here the CDR3 reads CASSQGPNTEAFF. CDR3 sequence (DNA): TGTGCCAGCTCTCAGGGCCCCAACACTGAAGCTTTCTTT.

The rearrangement uses TRBV2 and TRBJ1-2, with D possibly matching TRBD1 (6 bases). From germline, CDR1 is SNHLY and CDR2 FYNNEI. The CDR3 loop spans 14 amino acids. The germline V and J ends were trimmed by 4 bases and 2 bases, with 11 bases remaining between them. Here the CDR3 reads CASSGTVGNYGYTF. The CDR3 nucleotides are TGTGCCAGCAGTGGGACAGTCGGCAACTATGGCTACACCTTC.

This clone was counted only a few times. CDR3 residues: CASSLKGHGYTF. CDR3 coding DNA: TGTGCCAGCAGTTTAAAGGGCCATGGCTACACCTTC. This chain connects TRBV28 to TRBJ1-2; D not certain. Germline CDR1 reads MDHEN; CDR2 reads SYDVKM. The V and J ends lost 2 bases and 6 bases respectively, with 7 bases between them. CDR3 length: 12 residues.

The chain is built from TRBV27 and TRBJ2-7, with 8 bases lining up with TRBD2. The CDR3 extends over 16 amino acids. Germline V lookup: CDR1 MNHEY, CDR2 SMNVEV (reference sequence). V gave up 5 bases and J gave up 1 base; unmatched junction bases: 10. In DNA, the CDR3 is TGTGCCAGCAGTCCCCTCGGGAGGGGGACATCCTACGAGCAGTACTTC. Protein sequence: CASSPLGRGTSYEQYF.

J is TRBJ2-7 and V is TRBV6-5; 7 nucleotides match TRBD1. J lost 0 bases, V lost 5 bases, and 4 bases had no gene match. CDR1 and CDR2 (germline): MNHEY, SVGAGI. This CDR3 contains 14 residues. The CDR3 spells CASSPRDSSYEQYF. The CDR3 DNA reads as TGTGCCAGCAGTCCTCGGGACAGCTCCTACGAGCAGTACTTC.

With regard to this clone: The sample carries other DNA sequences with the same CDR3. The genes are TRBV28 and TRBJ1-2, with TRBD1 matching over 9 bases. The CDR3 contains 12 residues. Per the germline V gene, CDR1 is MDHEN and CDR2 is SYDVKM. J lost 8 bases, V lost 6 bases, and 4 bases had no gene match. Written as DNA, the CDR3 is TGTGCCAGCAGCACAGGGGGCTACGGCTACACCTTC. This gives the protein CASSTGGYGYTF.

The chain uses TRBV24-1 and TRBJ1-1; maybe TRBD1 (6 bases). Germline loops: CDR1 KGHDR, CDR2 SFDVKD. The CDR3 has 13 residues. V shed 7 bases and J shed 2 bases, with 10 bases lying between them. CDR3 in amino acids: CATRTQGNTEAFF. The CDR3 DNA follows: TGTGCCACCAGGACACAGGGTAACACTGAAGCTTTCTTT.

The chain employs TRBV5-1 and TRBJ2-5; 9 nucleotides match TRBD1. Germline CDR1 SGHRS, CDR2 YFSETQ. The CDR3 is made up of 16 amino acids. The trim removed 0 bases at V and 7 bases at J, leaving 10 bases unmatched. Written as DNA, the CDR3 is TGCGCCAGCAGCTTGGTAACAGGGGGCCTCACAAGGACCCAGTACTTC. This gives the protein CASSLVTGGLTRTQYF.

The V gene is TRBV6-2 or TRBV6-3, the J gene TRBJ1-1, with 7 nucleotides matching TRBD1. The CDR3 consists of 15 residues. The germline V gene encodes CDR1 MNHEY and CDR2 SVGEGT. After removal of 5 bases from V and 0 bases from J, the junction contained 6 bases not matched to a gene. The DNA of the CDR3 is TGTGCCAGCAGTACCAAGACAGGGATGAACACTGAAGCTTTCTTT. This encodes CASSTKTGMNTEAFF.

The chain couples TRBV5-6 to TRBJ1-2, with D tentatively TRBD1 (5 bases). V lost 3 bases to trimming and J lost 0 bases, with 18 bases between them. This CDR3 region has 17 residues. Looked up from germline, CDR1 is SGHDT and CDR2 is YYEEEE. CDR3 sequence: CASSYPGRPETNYGYTF. The CDR3 DNA reads as TGTGCCAGCAGCTATCCGGGACGGCCGGAGACTAACTATGGCTACACCTTC.

In its sample, this clone was seen once. The chain uses TRBV6-4 and TRBJ1-1; D is unclear. CDR3 size: 13 residues. With 2 bases removed from V and 0 bases from J, the gap between germline ends came to 4 bases. Germline V gene sequence: CDR1 MRHNA, CDR2 SNTAGT. CDR3 in amino acids: CASSDEMNTEAFF. The CDR3 DNA follows: TGTGCCAGCAGTGACGAGATGAACACTGAAGCTTTCTTT.

The gene calls are TRBV11-2 and TRBJ1-4, with a possible D match to TRBD1 (6 bases). This CDR3 comprises 14 residues. V lost 5 bases, J lost 7 bases, and 14 bases lay in between. Germline CDR1 is SGHAT and CDR2 is FQNNGV. The CDR3 here is CASSPGRGGEKLFF. The CDR3 coding sequence is TGTGCCAGCAGCCCTGGGAGGGGGGGTGAAAAACTGTTTTTT.

V and J are TRBV6-5 and TRBJ1-2; no clear D gene. The CDR3 is 14 residues long. Germline values: CDR1 MNHEY, CDR2 SVGAGI. Trimming took off 5 bases at V and 3 bases at J, with 13 bases between the two ends. The CDR3 region is CASSRSGGDYGYTF. CDR3 nucleotides: TGTGCCAGCAGTCGCTCCGGTGGCGACTATGGCTACACCTTC.

This clone was picked up one time. V and J are TRBV7-2 and TRBJ1-1, with 7 nucleotides matching TRBD1. The CDR3 has 15 amino acids. Germline loops: CDR1 SGHTA, CDR2 FQGNSA. V dropped 1 base and J dropped 4; count of bases not matched to a gene: 6. DNA for the CDR3: TGTGCCAGCAGCTTAGAACAGGGGTACGGCACTGAAGCTTTCTTT. Translated, it gives CASSLEQGYGTEAFF.

The chain recombines TRBV4-1 with TRBJ1-5, with a weak D call TRBD1 (5 bases). This CDR3 region has 15 residues. CDR1 is MGHRA, CDR2 YSYEKL, per germline. Between the trimmed V and J ends, which lost 1 base and 1 base, there was a span of 8 bases. CDR3 in DNA: TGCGCCAGCAGCCAAGTGGGGGTGAGCAATCAGCCCCAGCATTTT. This gives the protein CASSQVGVSNQPQHF.

The rearrangement joins TRBV28 to TRBJ2-1, with 9 bases lining up with TRBD2. Trimming took 6 bases from V and 1 from J; bases not matched to a gene: 10. The germline V gene has CDR1 MDHEN and CDR2 SYDVKM. CDR3 length: 17 residues. The DNA of the CDR3 is TGTGCCAGCAGCCCCCTCGGGCGGGGGGGTTCCTACAATGAGCAGTTCTTC. This codes for CASSPLGRGGSYNEQFF. The full variable domain, its missing parts supplied by reference TRBV28 and TRBJ2-1, is DVKVTQSSRYLVKRTGEKVFLECVQDMDHENMFWYRQDPGLGLRLIYFSYDVKMKEKGDIPEGYSVSREKKERFSLILESASTNQTSMYLCASSPLGRGGSYNEQFFGPGTRLTVL.

The chain employs TRBV4-1 and TRBJ2-7; TRBD1 might be the D (5 bases). Germline CDR1 and CDR2: MGHRA and YSYEKL. The CDR3 covers 13 residues. V lost 0 bases and J 2 bases, leaving 5 bases between the germline ends. The CDR3 DNA sequence: TGCGCCAGCAGCCAAGACAGGGCCTACGAGCAGTACTTC. Protein product: CASSQDRAYEQYF.